Below, one TCR beta chain is given with its context. Antigen specificity is unknown. This CDR3 contains 15 residues. J lost 8 bases, V lost 3 bases, and 7 bases had no gene match. CDR1 and CDR2 from the germline V gene are SGHAT and FQNNGV. These data belong to a study of identical twins. The study, taken as a whole, reports: Partial confounding of zero-insertion analyses by invariant MAIT and iNKT cells was possible. Insertions were fewer in abundant cord blood beta clonotypes, whereas memory repertoires showed none of this pattern. The study drew conclusions from cross-sectional statistical analysis, not from following the same donors.

cDNA molecules carried unique molecular identifiers, and template switching added a universal primer site. TCRdb called the 5' RACE reads again in MiXCR, with one record for every CDR3 protein. The table shows around 470,000 distinct CDR3 sequences, with 12% to 15% occurring only once. These same records also appear under a second study, on yellow fever vaccine responses in identical twins.

Sample: CD4+ T cells sorted from blood. This chain connects TRBV11-2 to TRBJ1-4, with TRBD1 matching 9 bases. This receptor was identified in a woman in her late teens or twenties in good health. This CDR3 is CASSLGQGGVEKLFF. DNA for the CDR3: TGTGCCAGCAGCTTGGGACAGGGAGGTGTAGAAAAACTGTTTTTT.